This record looks at one TCR beta chain sequence and its context. Its antigen is unknown. Base quality data are lacking; no much larger clone is found one base away. This specimen belongs to a study of blood T cell repertoires in COVID-19 (dated by TCRdb to 2019 to 2021). Study-level background: Collaborator samples came from the United States, Italy and Spain and covered acute and convalescent phases of COVID-19. The material from the prospective study consisted of cDNA or gDNA derived from T cells, B-cell-depleted T cells, or PBMCs. Subjects who had been exposed to COVID-19, were actively infected with it, or had recovered from it provided the deeply sampled blood TCRbeta repertoires that made up the dataset. The repertoires were released in a freely available public database meant as a resource for research on the immune response to SARS-CoV-2. Samples came from the ongoing ImmuneRACE study (first 160 participants) plus 1,254 subjects from 6 global collaborators. A de-identified subject ID, COVID-19 status, age in years and sex were almost always included in the sample metadata. Where available, HLA class I and class II types were obtained from metadata supplied by the sample provider rather than from assay-based typing.

TCRbeta CDR3 regions were amplified from genomic DNA by means of the immunoSEQ Assay, a bias-controlled multiplex PCR. Under the source paper's analysis protocol: Nucleated cell counts per sample were estimated from amplification of reference gene primers within the assay. To quantify the absolute abundance of each unique TCRbeta CDR3 rearrangement, sequence reads were collapsed and filtered. For each sample, productive Simpson clonality was calculated by taking the square root of Simpson's diversity index across productive rearrangements. TCRdb carries this immuneACCESS record with in-frame sequences only. Its versions omit some clonotypes, under half of them owing to an unresolved V gene in the studies checked, with the rest unexplained. V and J calls and clone size are copied from that table; D and trimming were computed from the DNA. This sample gives 100,000 to 150,000 clones in total; about 88% of them show up just once. Of the sample, approximately 1.1% falls within the top ten clones.

Results and caveats for the whole study, not just this receptor: The quantity of clinical and demographic metadata differed by source and by participant and was supplied without curation.

Whole blood was collected in K2EDTA tubes by collaborating institutions according to the institutions' own protocols. Collaborator samples were shipped for TCRbeta analysis as frozen whole blood, isolated PBMCs, or DNA extracted from either sample type. Sequenced: peripheral blood. This receptor was taken from a woman over 75 with acute or convalescent COVID-19.

The DNA is as follows: TGTGCCAGCCTAGCCGACAGACTAGCTAACTATGGCTACACCTTC. Translated, this gives CASLADRLANYGYTF. The rearrangement joined TRBV18 to TRBJ1-2; TRBD1 is perhaps the D gene, given 5 matching bases. A distance of 16 bases separates the germline ends of V and J, which lose 8 bases and 0 bases respectively. The germline V gene gives CDR1 as KGHSH and CDR2 as LQKENI. Its CDR3 holds 15 amino acids, cysteine through phenylalanine. The DNA shown is the 45-base CDR3, in frame from base 1.